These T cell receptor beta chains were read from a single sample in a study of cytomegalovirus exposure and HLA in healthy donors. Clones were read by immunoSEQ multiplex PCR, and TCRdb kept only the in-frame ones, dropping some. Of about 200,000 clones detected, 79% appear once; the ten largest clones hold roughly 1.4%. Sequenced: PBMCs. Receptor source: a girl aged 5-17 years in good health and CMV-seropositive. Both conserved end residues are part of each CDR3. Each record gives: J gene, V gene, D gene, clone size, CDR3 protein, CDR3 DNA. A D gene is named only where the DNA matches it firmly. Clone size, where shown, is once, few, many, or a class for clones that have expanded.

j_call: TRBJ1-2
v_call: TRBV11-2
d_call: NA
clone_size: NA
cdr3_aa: CASSSNGQNYGYTF
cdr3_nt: TGTGCCAGCAGCTCAAATGGCCAGAACTATGGCTACACCTTC

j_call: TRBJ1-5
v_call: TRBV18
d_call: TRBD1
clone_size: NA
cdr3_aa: CASSPGTGFPLSNQPQHF
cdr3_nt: TGTGCCAGCTCACCTGGGACAGGTTTCCCCTTGAGCAATCAGCCCCAGCATTTT

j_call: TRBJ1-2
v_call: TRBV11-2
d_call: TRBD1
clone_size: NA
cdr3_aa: CASSLSTGVYGYTF
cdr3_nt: TGTGCCAGCAGCTTATCAACAGGGGTCTATGGCTACACCTTC

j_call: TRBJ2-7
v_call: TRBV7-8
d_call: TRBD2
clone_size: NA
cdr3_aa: CASSSPGRGQYF
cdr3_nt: TGTGCCAGCAGCTCTCCAGGGAGGGGGCAGTACTTC

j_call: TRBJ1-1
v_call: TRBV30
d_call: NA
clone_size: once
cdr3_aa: CAWVRSLNTEAFF
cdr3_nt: TGTGCCTGGGTCAGGTCCCTGAACACTGAAGCTTTCTTT

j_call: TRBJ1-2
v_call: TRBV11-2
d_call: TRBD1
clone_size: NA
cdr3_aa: CASSLVRDSAYGYTF
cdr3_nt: TGTGCCAGCAGCTTAGTGCGGGACAGTGCTTATGGCTACACCTTC

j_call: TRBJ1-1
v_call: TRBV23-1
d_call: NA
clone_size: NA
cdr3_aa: CASIPLRGLSEAFF
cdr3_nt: TGCGCCAGCATTCCACTCCGAGGTTTGTCTGAAGCTTTCTTT

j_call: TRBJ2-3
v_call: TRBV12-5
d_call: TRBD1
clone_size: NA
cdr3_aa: CASGLGPGTGTDTQYF
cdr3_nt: TGTGCTAGTGGTTTGGGACCCGGGACAGGGACAGATACGCAGTATTTT

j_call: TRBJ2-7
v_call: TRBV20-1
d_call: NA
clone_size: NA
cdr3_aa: CSARGRDEQYF
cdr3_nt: TGCAGTGCTAGGGGTCGGGACGAGCAGTACTTC

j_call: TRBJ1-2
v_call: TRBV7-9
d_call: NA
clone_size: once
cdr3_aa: CASSLESQDLYGYTF
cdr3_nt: TGTGCCAGCAGCTTAGAGAGTCAGGATCTCTATGGCTACACCTTC

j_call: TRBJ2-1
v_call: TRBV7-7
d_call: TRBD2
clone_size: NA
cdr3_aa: CASSPGTSGGFNEQFF
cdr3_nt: TGTGCCAGCAGCCCCGGGACTAGCGGGGGGTTCAATGAGCAGTTCTTC

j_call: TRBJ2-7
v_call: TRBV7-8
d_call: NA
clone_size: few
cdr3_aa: CASSSHGLQLPYEQYF
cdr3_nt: TGTGCCAGCAGCTCCCATGGTCTACAGTTGCCGTACGAGCAGTACTTC

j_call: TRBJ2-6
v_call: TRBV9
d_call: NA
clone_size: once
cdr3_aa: CASSLFPGPGANVLTF
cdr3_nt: TGTGCCAGCAGCCTTTTCCCAGGGCCTGGGGCCAACGTCCTGACTTTC

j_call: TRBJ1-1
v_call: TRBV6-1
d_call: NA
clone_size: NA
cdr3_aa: CASSEGQNTEAFF
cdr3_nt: TGTGCCAGCAGTGAGGGACAGAACACTGAAGCTTTCTTT

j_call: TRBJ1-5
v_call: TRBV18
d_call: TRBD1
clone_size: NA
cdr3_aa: CASSPTGDNQPQHF
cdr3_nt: TGTGCCAGCTCACCTACAGGGGATAATCAGCCCCAGCATTTT

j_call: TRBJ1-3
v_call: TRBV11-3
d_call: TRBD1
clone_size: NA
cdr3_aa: CASSPGGQGANTIYF
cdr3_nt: TGTGCCAGCAGCCCAGGAGGACAGGGGGCCAACACCATATATTTT

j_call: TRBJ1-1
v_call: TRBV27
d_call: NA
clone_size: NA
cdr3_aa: CASTSWAGNTEAFF
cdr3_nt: TGTGCCAGCACTTCTTGGGCGGGGAACACTGAAGCTTTCTTT

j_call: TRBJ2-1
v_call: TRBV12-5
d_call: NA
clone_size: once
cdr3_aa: CASGAGYEQFF
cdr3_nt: TGTGCTAGTGGCGCAGGGTATGAGCAGTTCTTC

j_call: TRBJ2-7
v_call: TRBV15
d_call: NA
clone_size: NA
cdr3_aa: CATSRAAGDIGQYF
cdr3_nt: TGTGCCACCAGCAGAGCGGCAGGGGACATCGGGCAGTACTTC

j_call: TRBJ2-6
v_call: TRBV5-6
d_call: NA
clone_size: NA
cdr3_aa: CASSLNDVDVLTF
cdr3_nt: TGTGCCAGCAGCCTAAACGATGTTGACGTCCTGACTTTC

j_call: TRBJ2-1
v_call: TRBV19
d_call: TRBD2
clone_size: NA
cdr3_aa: CASSMFTSGHNRNEQFF
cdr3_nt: TGTGCCAGTAGTATGTTTACTAGCGGACATAATCGGAATGAGCAGTTCTTC

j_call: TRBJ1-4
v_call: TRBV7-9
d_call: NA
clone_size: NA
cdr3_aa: CASSLDGGTHNEKLFF
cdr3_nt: TGTGCCAGCAGCTTAGACGGGGGGACCCATAATGAAAAACTGTTTTTT

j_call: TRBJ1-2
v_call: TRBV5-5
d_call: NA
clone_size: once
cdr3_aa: CASSLYDTVNYGYTF
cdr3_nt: TGTGCCAGCAGCTTGTATGACACAGTTAACTATGGCTACACCTTC

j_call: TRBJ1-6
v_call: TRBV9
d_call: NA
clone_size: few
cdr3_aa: CASSVEGAGSSYNSPLHF
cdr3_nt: TGTGCCAGCAGCGTCGAGGGTGCCGGGAGCTCCTATAATTCACCCCTCCACTTT

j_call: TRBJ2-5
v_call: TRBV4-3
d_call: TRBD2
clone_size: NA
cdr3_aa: CASSQEVRSGGPEEETQYF
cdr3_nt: TGCGCCAGCAGCCAAGAAGTTCGTAGCGGGGGGCCAGAGGAAGAGACCCAGTACTTC

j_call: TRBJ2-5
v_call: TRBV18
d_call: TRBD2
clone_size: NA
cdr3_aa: CASSPRLAGGLEETQYF
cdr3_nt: TGTGCCAGCTCACCACGGCTAGCGGGGGGGCTAGAAGAGACCCAGTACTTC

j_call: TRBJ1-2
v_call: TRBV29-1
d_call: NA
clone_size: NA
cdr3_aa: CSVADSNRGYTF
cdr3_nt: TGCAGCGTGGCTGACAGTAACAGAGGCTACACCTTC

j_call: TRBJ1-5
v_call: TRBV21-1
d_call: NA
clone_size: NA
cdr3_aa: CASEEGCNQPQHF
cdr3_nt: TGTGCCAGCGAGGAGGGATGCAATCAGCCCCAGCATTTT

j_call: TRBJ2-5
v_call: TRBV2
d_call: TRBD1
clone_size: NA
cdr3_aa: CASSRGQPGETQYF
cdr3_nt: TGTGCCAGCAGCCGGGGACAGCCGGGAGAGACCCAGTACTTC

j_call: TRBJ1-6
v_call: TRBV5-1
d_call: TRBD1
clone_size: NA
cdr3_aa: CASSFGTGDSPLHF
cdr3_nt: TGCGCCAGCAGCTTCGGGACAGGGGATTCACCCCTCCACTTT

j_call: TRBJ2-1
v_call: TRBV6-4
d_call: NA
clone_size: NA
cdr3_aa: CASSKGGNYNEQFF
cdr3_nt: TGTGCCAGCAGTAAGGGGGGGAATTACAATGAGCAGTTCTTC

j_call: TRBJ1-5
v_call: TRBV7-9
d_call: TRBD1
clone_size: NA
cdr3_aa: CASSLGTGDGGNQPQHF
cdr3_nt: TGTGCCAGCAGCTTAGGGACAGGGGACGGTGGCAATCAGCCCCAGCATTTT

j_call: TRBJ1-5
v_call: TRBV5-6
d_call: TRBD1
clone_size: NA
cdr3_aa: CASSLAHRGGQPQHF
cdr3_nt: TGTGCCAGCAGCTTGGCGCACAGGGGCGGTCAGCCCCAGCATTTT

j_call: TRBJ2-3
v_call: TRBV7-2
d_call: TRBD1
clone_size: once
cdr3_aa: CASSLVGQGATDTQYF
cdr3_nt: TGTGCCAGCAGCTTAGTTGGACAGGGAGCCACAGATACGCAGTATTTT

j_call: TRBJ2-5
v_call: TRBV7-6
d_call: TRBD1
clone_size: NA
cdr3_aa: CASSGGTGETQYF
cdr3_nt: TGTGCCAGCAGCGGCGGGACAGGAGAGACCCAGTACTTC

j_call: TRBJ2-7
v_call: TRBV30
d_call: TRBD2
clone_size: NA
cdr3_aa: CACPRPGWRGVLEQYF
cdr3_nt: TGTGCCTGCCCTCGACCGGGATGGCGGGGGGTTCTGGAGCAGTACTTC

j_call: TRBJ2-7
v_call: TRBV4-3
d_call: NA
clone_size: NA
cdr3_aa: CASSQVAGSYEQYF
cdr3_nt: TGCGCCAGCAGCCAAGTTGCCGGCTCCTACGAGCAGTACTTC

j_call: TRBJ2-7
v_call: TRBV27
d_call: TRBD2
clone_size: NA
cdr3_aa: CASSLGLGLNYEQYF
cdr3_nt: TGTGCCAGCAGTTTGGGACTAGGTCTGAATTACGAGCAGTACTTC

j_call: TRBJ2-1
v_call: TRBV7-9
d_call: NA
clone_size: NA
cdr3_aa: CASSPRGSSYNEQFF
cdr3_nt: TGTGCCAGCAGCCCCCGGGGGAGCTCCTACAATGAGCAGTTCTTC

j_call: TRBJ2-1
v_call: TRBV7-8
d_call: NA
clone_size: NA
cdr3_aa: CASSPSYGDKGSDEQFF
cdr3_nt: TGTGCCAGCAGCCCATCGTACGGGGACAAAGGCAGCGATGAGCAGTTCTTC

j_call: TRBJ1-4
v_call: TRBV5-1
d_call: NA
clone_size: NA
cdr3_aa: CASSLDRRNEKLFF
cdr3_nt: TGCGCCAGCAGCTTGGACAGACGTAATGAAAAACTGTTTTTT

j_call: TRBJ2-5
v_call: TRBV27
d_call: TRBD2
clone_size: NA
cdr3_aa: CASSLRGSGGLQYF
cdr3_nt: TGTGCCAGCAGTTTAAGGGGTAGCGGGGGACTCCAGTACTTC

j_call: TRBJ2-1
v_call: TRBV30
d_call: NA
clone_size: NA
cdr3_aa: CAWSGLNNEQFF
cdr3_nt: TGTGCCTGGTCCGGACTTAACAATGAGCAGTTCTTC

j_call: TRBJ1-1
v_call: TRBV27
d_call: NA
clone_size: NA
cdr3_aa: CASSLQGFNTEAFF
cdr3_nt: TGTGCCAGCAGTTTACAGGGTTTTAACACTGAAGCTTTCTTT

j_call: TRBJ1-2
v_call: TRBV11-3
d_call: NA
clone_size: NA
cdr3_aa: CASSSGGLVGYTF
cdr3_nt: TGTGCCAGCAGCTCCGGGGGACTAGTTGGCTACACCTTC

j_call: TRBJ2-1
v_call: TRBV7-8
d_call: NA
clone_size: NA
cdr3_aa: CASSAGGTSSYNEQFF
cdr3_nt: TGTGCCAGCAGCGCCGGGGGAACCAGCTCCTACAATGAGCAGTTCTTC

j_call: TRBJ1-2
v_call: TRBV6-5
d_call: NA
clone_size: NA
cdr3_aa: CASSEGQQYGYTF
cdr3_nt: TGTGCCAGCAGTGAAGGACAGCAGTATGGCTACACCTTC

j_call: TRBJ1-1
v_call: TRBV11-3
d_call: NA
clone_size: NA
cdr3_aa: CASSSSIQAWNTEAFF
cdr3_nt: TGTGCCAGCAGCTCATCCATACAGGCATGGAACACTGAAGCTTTCTTT

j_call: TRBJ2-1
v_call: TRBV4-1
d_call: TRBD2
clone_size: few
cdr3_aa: CASSQGRGGHNEQFF
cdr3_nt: TGCGCCAGCAGCCAAGGGCGGGGGGGCCACAATGAGCAGTTCTTC

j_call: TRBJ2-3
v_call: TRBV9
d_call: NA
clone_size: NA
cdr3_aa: CASSHPKEGTQYF
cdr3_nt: TGTGCCAGCAGTCATCCCAAGGAGGGCACGCAGTATTTT

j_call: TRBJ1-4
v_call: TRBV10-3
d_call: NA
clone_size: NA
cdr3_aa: CAIRQDGGYNEKLFF
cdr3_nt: TGTGCCATCAGACAGGACGGCGGATATAATGAAAAACTGTTTTTT

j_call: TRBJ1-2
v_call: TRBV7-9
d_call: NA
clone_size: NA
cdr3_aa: CASSLSGRELHGYTF
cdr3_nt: TGTGCCAGCAGCTTAAGTGGAAGGGAGCTTCATGGCTACACCTTC

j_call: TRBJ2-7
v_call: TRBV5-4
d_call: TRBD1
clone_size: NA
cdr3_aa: CASSLGWGTVDPSYEQYF
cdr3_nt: TGTGCCAGCAGCTTGGGGTGGGGGACAGTAGACCCTTCCTACGAGCAGTACTTC

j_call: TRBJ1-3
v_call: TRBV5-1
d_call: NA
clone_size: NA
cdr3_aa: CASSLAGVSGNTIYF
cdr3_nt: TGCGCCAGCAGCTTGGCAGGCGTCTCTGGAAACACCATATATTTT

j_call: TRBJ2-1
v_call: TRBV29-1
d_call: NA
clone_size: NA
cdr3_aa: CSVGQGRNEQFF
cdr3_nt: TGCAGCGTTGGCCAGGGAAGGAATGAGCAGTTCTTC

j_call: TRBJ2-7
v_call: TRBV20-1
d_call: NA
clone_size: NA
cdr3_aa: CSATTGSEQYF
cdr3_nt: TGCAGTGCTACCACAGGGTCCGAGCAGTACTTC

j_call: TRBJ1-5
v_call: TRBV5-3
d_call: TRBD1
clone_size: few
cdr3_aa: CAPYKDRGLSSNQPQHF
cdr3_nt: TGTGCCCCTTACAAGGACAGGGGGCTTTCGAGCAATCAGCCCCAGCATTTT

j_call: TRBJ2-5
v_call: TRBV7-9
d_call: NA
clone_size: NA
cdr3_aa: CASSLGGEETQYF
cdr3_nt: TGTGCCAGCAGCTTAGGTGGAGAAGAGACCCAGTACTTC

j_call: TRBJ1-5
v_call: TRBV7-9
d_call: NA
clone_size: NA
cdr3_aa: CASSPAAGNQPQHF
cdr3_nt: TGTGCCAGCAGTCCCGCGGCGGGCAATCAGCCCCAGCATTTT

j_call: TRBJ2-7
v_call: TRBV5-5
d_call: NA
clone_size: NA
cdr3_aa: CASSLERYHEQYF
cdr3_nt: TGTGCCAGCAGCTTGGAGAGGTATCACGAGCAGTACTTC